The present entry profiles one TCR beta chain with its context. This entry belongs to a study of blood T cell repertoires in COVID-19. Study details: The cDNA or gDNA used as material had been derived from T cells, B-cell-depleted T cells, or PBMCs.

Source study methods: Amplification of reference gene primers provided the estimated nucleated cell counts. Generated by immunoSEQ multiplex PCR, the TCRdb table keeps only in-frame clones and is missing some. V, J and clone size derive from that table, while D and trimming were established from the DNA sequence. Here the sample spans 90,000 to 100,000 clones, around nine tenths being singletons. There are 15 residues in the CDR3. Germline V gene lookup returns CDR1 KGHDR and CDR2 SFDVKD. V was pared by 5 bases and J by 9 bases, with 4 bases of the junction left unmatched. The chain has TRBV24-1 and TRBJ2-1, with 15 bases matching TRBD2. The sequenced sample was peripheral blood. The sequence was obtained from a man aged 45-60 years with acute or convalescent COVID-19. The CDR3 sequence: CATSAPGLAGGEQFF. In DNA form, the CDR3 reads TGTGCCACCAGTGCACCGGGACTAGCGGGAGGTGAGCAGTTCTTC.